Below are 26 T cell receptor beta chains sequenced from a single sample in a study of beta chain features in type 1 diabetes. No cognate antigen is known for these TCRs. Broader study findings: Among all four CD4+ subsets, Type 1 diabetes patients had TCRB CDR3s that were moderately but significantly shorter.

Expressed TCRB transcripts were sequenced, since all the RNA that had been isolated was reverse transcribed. Libraries were prepared by immunoSEQ multiplex PCR; TCRdb keeps only in-frame clonotypes and omits some of them. The sample records roughly 140,000 clones, around a tenth being singletons. Material for sequencing was central memory CD4+ T cells from blood. The receptors were gathered from a man younger than 40 with type 1 diabetes.

In its sample, this clone was seen a few times. This rearrangement joins TRBV10-3 to TRBJ1-5; D remains ambiguous. The CDR3 spans 15 residues. Germline V CDR1 and CDR2: ENHRY, SYGVKD. Between the trimmed V and J ends, which lost 0 bases and 6 bases, there was a span of 12 bases. DNA of the CDR3: TGTGCCATCAGTGAGTCGACGGGGTCTGGTCAGCCCCAGCATTTT. This codes for CAISESTGSGQPQHF.

This chain joins TRBV9 and TRBJ2-6, with 7 nucleotides matching TRBD1. The V gene end was trimmed by 1 base and the J gene end by 0 bases; junction bases not matched to a gene: 1. This CDR3 has 16 residues. CDR1 SGDLS and CDR2 YYNGEE come from the germline V gene. The CDR3: CASSVTGASGANVLTF. CDR3 bases: TGTGCCAGCAGCGTAACAGGGGCCTCTGGGGCCAACGTCCTGACTTTC.

The genes are TRBV19 and TRBJ1-2; 10 bases agree with TRBD1. Per germline, CDR1 LNHDA and CDR2 SQIVND (reference sequence). The CDR3 totals 16 residues. The trim removed 4 bases at V and 6 bases at J, leaving 11 bases unmatched. CDR3 in DNA: TGTGCCAGTAGTAGCCCCGCACCGGGACAGGGGAATGGCTACACCTTC. Amino acid sequence: CASSSPAPGQGNGYTF.

This clone turned up a few times. The CDR3 coding sequence is TGTGCCAGCAGCTCCGGGACTAGCGTGACAGATACGCAGTATTTT. Encoded protein: CASSSGTSVTDTQYF. This chain uses TRBV7-9 with TRBJ2-3, with 10 bases that match TRBD2. J lost 3 bases, V lost 4 bases, and 4 bases had no gene match. Germline V gene data show CDR1 as SEHNR and CDR2 as FQNEAQ (reference sequence). The CDR3 has 15 residues. The full variable domain, in which reference TRBV7-9 and TRBJ2-3 provide the parts outside the CDR3, is DTGVSQNPRHKITKRGQNVTFRCDPISEHNRLYWYRQTLGQGPEFLTYFQNEAQLEKSRLLSDRFSAERPKGSFSTLEIQRTEQGDSAMYLCASSSGTSVTDTQYFGPGTRLTVL.

This clone has a handful of counts. The chain is built from TRBV4-2 and TRBJ2-3; no clear D. The CDR3 consists of 12 residues. V was shortened by 6 bases and J by 0 bases, with 4 bases between the two germline ends. Germline V lookup: CDR1 LGHNA, CDR2 YNFKEQ. Here the CDR3 reads CASSRSTDTQYF. The CDR3, as DNA: TGTGCCAGCAGTAGAAGCACAGATACGCAGTATTTT.

V gene TRBV5-6 combines with J gene TRBJ2-5; D is possibly TRBD2 (5 bases). The CDR3 has 16 amino acids. V lost 6 bases to trimming and J lost 1 base, with 19 bases between them. The germline CDR1 and CDR2 sequences are SGHDT and YYEEEE. CDR3 coding DNA: TGTGCCAGCACTTCCCTCGAGGGTAGGATCCAAGAGACCCAGTACTTC. Protein: CASTSLEGRIQETQYF.

The table lists this clone with a few counts. The chain uses TRBV28 and TRBJ2-5; 11 bases fit TRBD1. The CDR3 extends over 16 amino acids. Germline V lookup: CDR1 MDHEN, CDR2 SYDVKM. J was trimmed by 5 bases and V by 6 bases; bases with no gene match: 11. The chain's CDR3 is CASSDSGTGGSETQYF. The CDR3 nucleotides are TGTGCCAGCAGCGACTCGGGGACAGGGGGATCTGAGACCCAGTACTTC.

The table lists this clone with a few counts. The genes are TRBV29-1 and TRBJ1-3; the match to TRBD1 covers 9 bases. J gave up 1 base and V 2 bases, and 6 bases lay outside the gene matches. This CDR3 contains 16 residues. Germline V gene lookup returns CDR1 SQVTM and CDR2 ANQGSEA. The CDR3 DNA sequence: TGCAGCGTTGAATTTAAGACAGGGGGTTCTGGAAACACCATATATTTT. It encodes CSVEFKTGGSGNTIYF.

This clone was observed a handful of times. The rearrangement joins TRBV30 to TRBJ1-5; TRBD1 might be the D (6 bases). CDR1 and CDR2 (germline): GTSNPN, SVGIG (reference sequence). The CDR3 runs 13 residues. Trimming left V 2 bases short and J 5 bases short, with 10 bases between. The CDR3 bases are TGTGCCTGGAGTAACAGGGATTATCAGCCCCAGCATTTT. The encoded protein is CAWSNRDYQPQHF.

This chain uses TRBV9 with TRBJ2-6; 9 nucleotides line up with TRBD1. J gave up 0 bases and V 4 bases, and 5 bases lay outside the gene matches. CDR3 length: 17 amino acids. CDR1 is SGDLS, CDR2 YYNGEE, per germline. The CDR3, as DNA: TGTGCCAGCAGCCCTGGGGACAGGGTCTCTGGGGCCAACGTCCTGACTTTC. It yields the protein CASSPGDRVSGANVLTF.

This clone was seen more than once but under ten times. The V and J genes are TRBV6-6 and TRBJ2-7; weak D call: TRBD1 (5 bases). The germline CDR1 and CDR2 sequences are MNHNY and SVGAGI (reference sequence). Trimming shortened V by 6 bases and J by 3 bases, and 18 bases separated the two germline ends. The CDR3 is 15 amino acids. This CDR3 is CASRRIGQGNYEQYF. CDR3 bases: TGTGCCAGCAGGAGGATTGGACAAGGGAACTACGAGCAGTACTTC.

The CDR3 reads CSVVAANEKLFF. In DNA form, the CDR3 reads TGCAGCGTTGTCGCGGCTAATGAAAAACTGTTTTTT. The chain uses TRBV29-1 and TRBJ1-4; no reliable D call. Trimming removed 4 bases from V and 3 bases from J, with 6 bases in between. This CDR3 has 12 amino acids. Germline V CDR1 and CDR2: SQVTM, ANQGSEA.

This clone was seen a few times. The chain recombines TRBV27 with TRBJ2-1, with TRBD2 identical over 8 bases. The germline V gene encodes CDR1 MNHEY and CDR2 SMNVEV (reference sequence). CDR3 length: 11 residues. Trimming removed 5 bases from V and 15 bases from J; junction bases left unmatched: 6. The CDR3 region has the DNA TGTGCCAGCAGTGCCGGGACTAGTCTGTTCTTC. Amino acids: CASSAGTSLFF.

This clone has only a few counts. This chain links TRBV28 with TRBJ1-5; 7 bases fit TRBD1. The germline gives CDR1 MDHEN, CDR2 SYDVKM. This CDR3 is built from 16 residues. V lost 6 bases to trimming and J lost 4 bases; unmatched junction nucleotides: 12. CDR3 sequence: CASRTFGQDENQPQHF. DNA for the CDR3: TGTGCCAGCAGGACGTTCGGACAGGATGAAAATCAGCCCCAGCATTTT.

This clone was counted a few times. The chain links TRBV19 to TRBJ1-2, with 7 bases that match TRBD1. Germline V gene lookup returns CDR1 LNHDA and CDR2 SQIVND (reference sequence). V lost 3 bases, J lost 5 bases, and 9 bases stayed unmatched. The length of the CDR3 is 15 residues. Written as DNA, the CDR3 is TGTGCCAGTAGTATGGAAAGACAGGGACGGTATGGCTACACCTTC. Protein: CASSMERQGRYGYTF. The full variable domain, completed using reference TRBV19 and TRBJ1-2, is DGGITQSPKYLFRKEGQNVTLSCEQNLNHDAMYWYRQDPGQGLRLIYYSQIVNDFQKGDIAEGYSVSREKKESFPLTVTSAQKNPTAFYLCASSMERQGRYGYTFGSGTRLTVV.

V is TRBV2 and J is TRBJ2-5; 7 nucleotides align to TRBD2. This CDR3 has 15 residues. CDR1 SNHLY and CDR2 FYNNEI come from the germline V gene. J was trimmed by 0 bases and V by 6 bases; bases with no gene match: 7. The CDR3 region has the DNA TGTGCCAGCAGCGATGAGGGGACTAACCAAGAGACCCAGTACTTC. Translating it yields CASSDEGTNQETQYF. The complete variable domain, with remaining parts taken from reference TRBV2 and TRBJ2-5, reads EPEVTQTPSHQVTQMGQEVILRCVPISNHLYFYWYRQILGQKVEFLVSFYNNEISEKSEIFDDQFSVERPDGSNFTLKIRSTKLEDSAMYFCASSDEGTNQETQYFGPGTRLLVL.

The chain has TRBV5-6 and TRBJ2-7; the match to TRBD1 covers 9 bases. Germline-derived CDR1 and CDR2 are SGHDT and YYEEEE. V gave up 4 bases and J gave up 3 bases; unmatched junction bases: 5. CDR3 length: 14 residues. The CDR3 protein is CASSQGQGRYEQYF. The DNA for the CDR3 is TGTGCCAGCAGCCAAGGACAGGGGCGCTACGAGCAGTACTTC.

This chain joins TRBV6-5 and TRBJ1-2; weak D call: TRBD1 (5 bases). The CDR3 sequence is 15 residues long. Germline loops: CDR1 MNHEY, CDR2 SVGAGI. Trimming took off 7 bases at V and 4 bases at J, with 19 bases between the two ends. CDR3 DNA: TGTGCCAGCACCCGATACATAGGGGCAACCTATGGCTACACCTTC. It is translated as CASTRYIGATYGYTF.

This clone occurred a few times. The chain recombines TRBV10-3 with TRBJ2-5; 10 bases agree with TRBD2. The CDR3 runs 15 residues. The V segment lost 2 bases and the J segment 5 bases; nucleotides outside the gene matches: 5. In germline, CDR1 is ENHRY, CDR2 SYGVKD. CDR3 region: CAISEGAGGLETQYF. CDR3 nucleotides: TGTGCCATCAGTGAGGGAGCGGGAGGGCTGGAGACCCAGTACTTC.

This clone was detected a few times. The chain recombines TRBV20-1 with TRBJ1-1; perhaps TRBD1 as D (5 bases). The CDR3 length is 11 residues. The germline CDR1 and CDR2 sequences are DFQATT and SNEGSKA (reference sequence). V lost 3 bases, J lost 11 bases, and 13 bases lay in between. The CDR3 DNA is TGCAGTGCTAGTATCAGGGATCAGGCTTTCTTT. This codes for CSASIRDQAFF.

This clone has more than one count but fewer than ten. This chain uses TRBV5-4 with TRBJ2-3; TRBD2 matches 7 bases. V dropped 2 bases and J dropped 4; count of bases not matched to a gene: 7. Germline values: CDR1 SGHNT, CDR2 YYREEE (reference sequence). CDR3 length: 15 residues. CDR3 residues: CASSFPTGGADTQYF. DNA for the CDR3: TGTGCCAGCAGCTTCCCAACGGGAGGTGCAGATACGCAGTATTTT.

This rearrangement joins TRBV5-4 to TRBJ1-2; TRBD1 agrees at 8 bases. The CDR3 length is 15 residues. Per the germline V gene, CDR1 is SGHNT and CDR2 is YYREEE (reference sequence). Germline trimming cut 0 bases from V and 4 bases from J; bases unmatched to any gene: 5. CDR3 in DNA: TGTGCCAGCAGCTTGGACCGGACAGGGAGCTATGGCTACACCTTC. This encodes CASSLDRTGSYGYTF.

This clone has only a few counts. The rearrangement links TRBV5-4 to TRBJ2-3, with D maybe TRBD2 (6 bases). The CDR3 contains 16 residues. In germline, CDR1 is SGHNT, CDR2 YYREEE (reference sequence). The ends were cut back, 0 bases at V and 5 bases at J, with 16 bases in the middle. This CDR3 is CASSLAPGSPIDTQYF. The CDR3 region has the DNA TGTGCCAGCAGCTTGGCTCCCGGGAGTCCCATAGATACGCAGTATTTT. The full variable domain, with the rest looked up from reference TRBV5-4 and TRBJ2-3, is ETGVTQSPTHLIKTRGQQVTLRCSSQSGHNTVSWYQQALGQGPQFIFQYYREEENGRGNFPPRFSGLQFPNYSSELNVNALELDDSALYLCASSLAPGSPIDTQYFGPGTRLTVL.

This clone appeared a few times. This chain joins TRBV28 and TRBJ2-1; 7 bases are a match to TRBD2. This CDR3 has 15 residues. The germline gives CDR1 MDHEN, CDR2 SYDVKM. Germline trimming cut 4 bases from V and 4 bases from J; bases unmatched to any gene: 7. The CDR3 coding sequence is TGTGCCAGCAGTTCAGCGGGAACGGGGTACAATGAGCAGTTCTTC. This sequence encodes CASSSAGTGYNEQFF.

The chain has TRBV18 and TRBJ2-3; tentative D call: TRBD1 (6 bases). CDR3 length: 14 amino acids. Per germline, CDR1 KGHSH and CDR2 LQKENI. With 5 bases removed from V and 0 bases from J, the gap between germline ends came to 9 bases. The CDR3 is CASSRTASTDTQYF. The CDR3, as DNA: TGTGCCAGCTCAAGGACAGCTAGCACAGATACGCAGTATTTT.

J is TRBJ2-7 and V is TRBV21-1; the table's D call, TRBD1, was not checked against the DNA. TRBV21-1 is recorded as a pseudogene. CDR3 size: 16 residues. The CDR3 DNA reads as TGTGCCAGCAGAGGGGGATCACTCGCCTCCAAGTACGAGCAGTACTTC. It translates to CASRGGSLASKYEQYF.